These T cell receptor beta chains were read from a single sample in a study of radiotherapy plus CTLA-4 blockade in lung cancer. Using immunoSEQ multiplex PCR, the repertoire was profiled, and TCRdb retains in-frame clones only, with some absent. Here the sample spans about 88,000 clones, 72% being singletons. This specimen consisted of peripheral blood, obtained from a patient treated with radiotherapy plus ipilimumab. All receptors derive from a human donor with non-small cell lung cancer that progressed on radiotherapy plus ipilimumab. CDR3s include the opening cysteine and the closing phenylalanine or tryptophan. D genes are given only for firm matches. The size of a clone is reported for some rows only, either as once, few or many, or as a class for expanded clones.

size: once
J: TRBJ2-1
D: TRBD2
length: 15
V: TRBV6-5
DNA: TGTGCCAGCACCCGAGGAGCGGGGGGGCCGGGTGAGCAGTTCTTC
CDR3: CASTRGAGGPGEQFF

size: NA
J: TRBJ2-3
D: NA
length: 11
V: TRBV19
DNA: TGTGCCACCTTAGCACTCGATACGCAGTATTTT
CDR3: CATLALDTQYF

size: NA
J: TRBJ1-1
D: TRBD1
length: 12
V: TRBV29-1
DNA: TGCAGCGGGGACAGGGCACGCACTGAAGCTTTCTTT
CDR3: CSGDRARTEAFF

size: NA
J: TRBJ2-2
D: NA
length: 15
V: TRBV4-2
DNA: TGTGCCAGCAGCCAAGGAAACAGGAACACCGGGGAGCTGTTTTTT
CDR3: CASSQGNRNTGELFF

size: few
J: TRBJ1-2
D: NA
length: 14
V: TRBV9
DNA: TGTGCCAGCAGCACCCAGAGCGGGGGAAGTGGCTACACCTTC
CDR3: CASSTQSGGSGYTF

size: NA
J: TRBJ2-1
D: TRBD2
length: 16
V: TRBV29-1
DNA: TGCAGCGTTAAAGGACTAGCGGGGCTGAGCTACAATGAGCAGTTCTTC
CDR3: CSVKGLAGLSYNEQFF

size: NA
J: TRBJ2-7
D: NA
length: 15
V: TRBV28
DNA: TGTGCCAGCAGTGAGTCAGGGGATGTTGAAGGCGAGCAGTACTTC
CDR3: CASSESGDVEGEQYF

size: few
J: TRBJ2-7
D: NA
length: 15
V: TRBV7-8
DNA: TGTGCCAGCAGCCCATACGAGGGGATACGCTACGAGCAGTACTTC
CDR3: CASSPYEGIRYEQYF

size: once
J: TRBJ1-1
D: TRBD1
length: 15
V: TRBV14
DNA: TGTGCCAGCAGCCCCCGGACAGGGTGGGCGGTTGAAGCTTTCTTT
CDR3: CASSPRTGWAVEAFF

size: NA
J: TRBJ1-5
D: NA
length: 15
V: TRBV7-2
DNA: TGTGCCAGCAGCTTAGCGTCCGGGGAAAATCAGCCCCAGCATTTT
CDR3: CASSLASGENQPQHF

size: NA
J: TRBJ2-1
D: NA
length: 12
V: TRBV29-1
DNA: TGCAGCGTGGCTGGGGCCTCGGATGAGCAGTTCTTC
CDR3: CSVAGASDEQFF

size: NA
J: TRBJ2-7
D: TRBD2
length: 15
V: TRBV7-4
DNA: TGTGCCAGCAGCCAAACTAGCGGGAAGGTTTACGAGCAGTACTTC
CDR3: CASSQTSGKVYEQYF

size: NA
J: TRBJ2-2
D: NA
length: 15
V: TRBV5-1
DNA: TGCGCCAGCAGCTTGGAGGAAAGGGGCACCGGGGAGCTGTTTTTT
CDR3: CASSLEERGTGELFF

size: NA
J: TRBJ2-3
D: TRBD2
length: 15
V: TRBV4-1
DNA: TGCGCCAGCAGCCAAGTGGGACTAGCGGGAGATACGCAGTATTTT
CDR3: CASSQVGLAGDTQYF

size: many
J: TRBJ2-5
D: NA
length: 16
V: TRBV7-6
DNA: TGTGCCAGCAGCCCCCAGACAGCCCTTGGAGTGGAGACCCAGTACTTC
CDR3: CASSPQTALGVETQYF

size: NA
J: TRBJ2-1
D: TRBD2
length: 15
V: TRBV6-5
DNA: TGTGCCAGCAGCTCGCTAGCGGGAGGAAGGGGTGAGCAGTTCTTC
CDR3: CASSSLAGGRGEQFF

size: NA
J: TRBJ2-5
D: NA
length: 13
V: TRBV7-9
DNA: TGTGCCAGCAGCTTAGAGTGGGGAGAGACCCAGTACTTC
CDR3: CASSLEWGETQYF

size: NA
J: TRBJ2-6
D: NA
length: 14
V: TRBV11-1
DNA: TGTGCCAGCAGCCGGGGGTCTGGGGCCAACGTCCTGACTTTC
CDR3: CASSRGSGANVLTF

size: NA
J: TRBJ1-1
D: NA
length: 16
V: TRBV4-2
DNA: TGTGCCAGCAGCCAAGATTTGGGGGACCGGGGGACTGAAGCTTTCTTT
CDR3: CASSQDLGDRGTEAFF

size: NA
J: TRBJ1-5
D: NA
length: 15
V: TRBV6-6
DNA: TGTGCCAGCAGCCCCGGGAGGTATAGCAATCAGCCCCAGCATTTT
CDR3: CASSPGRYSNQPQHF

size: NA
J: TRBJ2-1
D: NA
length: 12
V: TRBV5-6
DNA: TGTGCCAGCAGCGGGGGCCGTAATGAGCAGTTCTTC
CDR3: CASSGGRNEQFF

size: NA
J: TRBJ1-2
D: TRBD1
length: 15
V: TRBV15
DNA: TGTGCCACCAGCAGAGGCCAGGGGGGGAACTATGGCTACACCTTC
CDR3: CATSRGQGGNYGYTF

size: once
J: TRBJ2-5
D: TRBD2
length: 15
V: TRBV28
DNA: TGTGCCAGCAGTTCTTGGCTAGCGGGCCAAGAGACCCAGTACTTC
CDR3: CASSSWLAGQETQYF

size: NA
J: TRBJ1-1
D: NA
length: 14
V: TRBV9
DNA: TGTGCCAGCAGCGTAGATGGGTCCTCCACTGAAGCTTTCTTT
CDR3: CASSVDGSSTEAFF

size: NA
J: TRBJ2-7
D: NA
length: 12
V: TRBV5-1
DNA: TGCGCCAGCAGCTTAGGACAAGGCGAGCAGTACTTC
CDR3: CASSLGQGEQYF

size: few
J: TRBJ2-7
D: TRBD2
length: 12
V: TRBV28
DNA: TGTGCCACCCGGACTAGCGGATACGAGCAGTACTTC
CDR3: CATRTSGYEQYF

size: NA
J: TRBJ2-2
D: NA
length: 14
V: TRBV4-3
DNA: TGCGCCAGCAGCCAAGTAAGGAACACCGGGGAGCTGTTTTTT
CDR3: CASSQVRNTGELFF

size: NA
J: TRBJ2-1
D: NA
length: 14
V: TRBV28
DNA: TGTGCCAGCAGTTTTAGGAGCTCCTACAATGAGCAGTTCTTC
CDR3: CASSFRSSYNEQFF

size: NA
J: TRBJ2-1
D: NA
length: 14
V: TRBV28
DNA: TGTGCCAGCAGTTTACCCGCAGGGGTGGGTGAGCAGTTCTTC
CDR3: CASSLPAGVGEQFF

size: few
J: TRBJ1-6
D: TRBD1
length: 15
V: TRBV4-3
DNA: TGCGCCAGCAGCCACGGGACAGGGTATAATTCACCCCTCCACTTT
CDR3: CASSHGTGYNSPLHF

size: NA
J: TRBJ1-1
D: TRBD1
length: 13
V: TRBV7-9
DNA: TGTGCCAGCAGGTCCGGACAGGGAACAGTGGCTTTCTTT
CDR3: CASRSGQGTVAFF

size: NA
J: TRBJ1-5
D: NA
length: 15
V: TRBV19
DNA: TGTGCCAGTAGTATTCCCTCGACTCTAACTCAGCCCCAGCATTTT
CDR3: CASSIPSTLTQPQHF

size: NA
J: TRBJ2-5
D: NA
length: 15
V: TRBV5-1
DNA: TGCGCCAGCAGCTTGGGGTCCCTCGCGGCGGAGACCCAGTACTTC
CDR3: CASSLGSLAAETQYF

size: NA
J: TRBJ1-4
D: NA
length: 14
V: TRBV5-1
DNA: TGCGCCAGCAGCCTCGGGACGGATAATGAAAAACTGTTTTTT
CDR3: CASSLGTDNEKLFF

size: NA
J: TRBJ1-5
D: NA
length: 15
V: TRBV7-8
DNA: TGTGCCAGCAGCTTAGCTCGCGGGGGCGCGGAGCCCCAGCATTTT
CDR3: CASSLARGGAEPQHF

size: NA
J: TRBJ1-1
D: NA
length: 15
V: TRBV6-1
DNA: TGTGCCAGCACCAGACGGGTCGGGGCGGCCACTGAAGCTTTCTTT
CDR3: CASTRRVGAATEAFF

size: NA
J: TRBJ1-5
D: NA
length: 14
V: TRBV7-2
DNA: TGTGCCAGCAGCTTAGTCGCAGGGTCTCAGCCCCAGCATTTT
CDR3: CASSLVAGSQPQHF

size: NA
J: TRBJ1-2
D: NA
length: 15
V: TRBV4-3
DNA: TGCGCCAGCAGCCAGAGCCAGGGGATTAACTATGGCTACACCTTC
CDR3: CASSQSQGINYGYTF

size: NA
J: TRBJ1-2
D: NA
length: 14
V: TRBV5-1
DNA: TGCGCCAGCAGCTTGGAGACACCTAACTATGGCTACACCTTC
CDR3: CASSLETPNYGYTF

size: NA
J: TRBJ2-7
D: NA
length: 13
V: TRBV29-1
DNA: TGCAGCGTTGAAATGACAGAGACCTACGAGCAGTACTTC
CDR3: CSVEMTETYEQYF

size: NA
J: TRBJ2-1
D: NA
length: 16
V: TRBV28
DNA: TGTGCCAGCAGCTCTTTCACAGGGATCTCCTACAATGAGCAGTTCTTC
CDR3: CASSSFTGISYNEQFF

size: NA
J: TRBJ1-5
D: NA
length: 16
V: TRBV7-2
DNA: TGTGCCAGCAGCTTAGAAGGGGGACCTGGGAAACAGCCCCAGCATTTT
CDR3: CASSLEGGPGKQPQHF

size: once
J: TRBJ2-5
D: NA
length: 16
V: TRBV5-6
DNA: TGTGCCAGCAGCTTATCCGCGAACAGGGTTACGGAGACCCAGTACTTC
CDR3: CASSLSANRVTETQYF